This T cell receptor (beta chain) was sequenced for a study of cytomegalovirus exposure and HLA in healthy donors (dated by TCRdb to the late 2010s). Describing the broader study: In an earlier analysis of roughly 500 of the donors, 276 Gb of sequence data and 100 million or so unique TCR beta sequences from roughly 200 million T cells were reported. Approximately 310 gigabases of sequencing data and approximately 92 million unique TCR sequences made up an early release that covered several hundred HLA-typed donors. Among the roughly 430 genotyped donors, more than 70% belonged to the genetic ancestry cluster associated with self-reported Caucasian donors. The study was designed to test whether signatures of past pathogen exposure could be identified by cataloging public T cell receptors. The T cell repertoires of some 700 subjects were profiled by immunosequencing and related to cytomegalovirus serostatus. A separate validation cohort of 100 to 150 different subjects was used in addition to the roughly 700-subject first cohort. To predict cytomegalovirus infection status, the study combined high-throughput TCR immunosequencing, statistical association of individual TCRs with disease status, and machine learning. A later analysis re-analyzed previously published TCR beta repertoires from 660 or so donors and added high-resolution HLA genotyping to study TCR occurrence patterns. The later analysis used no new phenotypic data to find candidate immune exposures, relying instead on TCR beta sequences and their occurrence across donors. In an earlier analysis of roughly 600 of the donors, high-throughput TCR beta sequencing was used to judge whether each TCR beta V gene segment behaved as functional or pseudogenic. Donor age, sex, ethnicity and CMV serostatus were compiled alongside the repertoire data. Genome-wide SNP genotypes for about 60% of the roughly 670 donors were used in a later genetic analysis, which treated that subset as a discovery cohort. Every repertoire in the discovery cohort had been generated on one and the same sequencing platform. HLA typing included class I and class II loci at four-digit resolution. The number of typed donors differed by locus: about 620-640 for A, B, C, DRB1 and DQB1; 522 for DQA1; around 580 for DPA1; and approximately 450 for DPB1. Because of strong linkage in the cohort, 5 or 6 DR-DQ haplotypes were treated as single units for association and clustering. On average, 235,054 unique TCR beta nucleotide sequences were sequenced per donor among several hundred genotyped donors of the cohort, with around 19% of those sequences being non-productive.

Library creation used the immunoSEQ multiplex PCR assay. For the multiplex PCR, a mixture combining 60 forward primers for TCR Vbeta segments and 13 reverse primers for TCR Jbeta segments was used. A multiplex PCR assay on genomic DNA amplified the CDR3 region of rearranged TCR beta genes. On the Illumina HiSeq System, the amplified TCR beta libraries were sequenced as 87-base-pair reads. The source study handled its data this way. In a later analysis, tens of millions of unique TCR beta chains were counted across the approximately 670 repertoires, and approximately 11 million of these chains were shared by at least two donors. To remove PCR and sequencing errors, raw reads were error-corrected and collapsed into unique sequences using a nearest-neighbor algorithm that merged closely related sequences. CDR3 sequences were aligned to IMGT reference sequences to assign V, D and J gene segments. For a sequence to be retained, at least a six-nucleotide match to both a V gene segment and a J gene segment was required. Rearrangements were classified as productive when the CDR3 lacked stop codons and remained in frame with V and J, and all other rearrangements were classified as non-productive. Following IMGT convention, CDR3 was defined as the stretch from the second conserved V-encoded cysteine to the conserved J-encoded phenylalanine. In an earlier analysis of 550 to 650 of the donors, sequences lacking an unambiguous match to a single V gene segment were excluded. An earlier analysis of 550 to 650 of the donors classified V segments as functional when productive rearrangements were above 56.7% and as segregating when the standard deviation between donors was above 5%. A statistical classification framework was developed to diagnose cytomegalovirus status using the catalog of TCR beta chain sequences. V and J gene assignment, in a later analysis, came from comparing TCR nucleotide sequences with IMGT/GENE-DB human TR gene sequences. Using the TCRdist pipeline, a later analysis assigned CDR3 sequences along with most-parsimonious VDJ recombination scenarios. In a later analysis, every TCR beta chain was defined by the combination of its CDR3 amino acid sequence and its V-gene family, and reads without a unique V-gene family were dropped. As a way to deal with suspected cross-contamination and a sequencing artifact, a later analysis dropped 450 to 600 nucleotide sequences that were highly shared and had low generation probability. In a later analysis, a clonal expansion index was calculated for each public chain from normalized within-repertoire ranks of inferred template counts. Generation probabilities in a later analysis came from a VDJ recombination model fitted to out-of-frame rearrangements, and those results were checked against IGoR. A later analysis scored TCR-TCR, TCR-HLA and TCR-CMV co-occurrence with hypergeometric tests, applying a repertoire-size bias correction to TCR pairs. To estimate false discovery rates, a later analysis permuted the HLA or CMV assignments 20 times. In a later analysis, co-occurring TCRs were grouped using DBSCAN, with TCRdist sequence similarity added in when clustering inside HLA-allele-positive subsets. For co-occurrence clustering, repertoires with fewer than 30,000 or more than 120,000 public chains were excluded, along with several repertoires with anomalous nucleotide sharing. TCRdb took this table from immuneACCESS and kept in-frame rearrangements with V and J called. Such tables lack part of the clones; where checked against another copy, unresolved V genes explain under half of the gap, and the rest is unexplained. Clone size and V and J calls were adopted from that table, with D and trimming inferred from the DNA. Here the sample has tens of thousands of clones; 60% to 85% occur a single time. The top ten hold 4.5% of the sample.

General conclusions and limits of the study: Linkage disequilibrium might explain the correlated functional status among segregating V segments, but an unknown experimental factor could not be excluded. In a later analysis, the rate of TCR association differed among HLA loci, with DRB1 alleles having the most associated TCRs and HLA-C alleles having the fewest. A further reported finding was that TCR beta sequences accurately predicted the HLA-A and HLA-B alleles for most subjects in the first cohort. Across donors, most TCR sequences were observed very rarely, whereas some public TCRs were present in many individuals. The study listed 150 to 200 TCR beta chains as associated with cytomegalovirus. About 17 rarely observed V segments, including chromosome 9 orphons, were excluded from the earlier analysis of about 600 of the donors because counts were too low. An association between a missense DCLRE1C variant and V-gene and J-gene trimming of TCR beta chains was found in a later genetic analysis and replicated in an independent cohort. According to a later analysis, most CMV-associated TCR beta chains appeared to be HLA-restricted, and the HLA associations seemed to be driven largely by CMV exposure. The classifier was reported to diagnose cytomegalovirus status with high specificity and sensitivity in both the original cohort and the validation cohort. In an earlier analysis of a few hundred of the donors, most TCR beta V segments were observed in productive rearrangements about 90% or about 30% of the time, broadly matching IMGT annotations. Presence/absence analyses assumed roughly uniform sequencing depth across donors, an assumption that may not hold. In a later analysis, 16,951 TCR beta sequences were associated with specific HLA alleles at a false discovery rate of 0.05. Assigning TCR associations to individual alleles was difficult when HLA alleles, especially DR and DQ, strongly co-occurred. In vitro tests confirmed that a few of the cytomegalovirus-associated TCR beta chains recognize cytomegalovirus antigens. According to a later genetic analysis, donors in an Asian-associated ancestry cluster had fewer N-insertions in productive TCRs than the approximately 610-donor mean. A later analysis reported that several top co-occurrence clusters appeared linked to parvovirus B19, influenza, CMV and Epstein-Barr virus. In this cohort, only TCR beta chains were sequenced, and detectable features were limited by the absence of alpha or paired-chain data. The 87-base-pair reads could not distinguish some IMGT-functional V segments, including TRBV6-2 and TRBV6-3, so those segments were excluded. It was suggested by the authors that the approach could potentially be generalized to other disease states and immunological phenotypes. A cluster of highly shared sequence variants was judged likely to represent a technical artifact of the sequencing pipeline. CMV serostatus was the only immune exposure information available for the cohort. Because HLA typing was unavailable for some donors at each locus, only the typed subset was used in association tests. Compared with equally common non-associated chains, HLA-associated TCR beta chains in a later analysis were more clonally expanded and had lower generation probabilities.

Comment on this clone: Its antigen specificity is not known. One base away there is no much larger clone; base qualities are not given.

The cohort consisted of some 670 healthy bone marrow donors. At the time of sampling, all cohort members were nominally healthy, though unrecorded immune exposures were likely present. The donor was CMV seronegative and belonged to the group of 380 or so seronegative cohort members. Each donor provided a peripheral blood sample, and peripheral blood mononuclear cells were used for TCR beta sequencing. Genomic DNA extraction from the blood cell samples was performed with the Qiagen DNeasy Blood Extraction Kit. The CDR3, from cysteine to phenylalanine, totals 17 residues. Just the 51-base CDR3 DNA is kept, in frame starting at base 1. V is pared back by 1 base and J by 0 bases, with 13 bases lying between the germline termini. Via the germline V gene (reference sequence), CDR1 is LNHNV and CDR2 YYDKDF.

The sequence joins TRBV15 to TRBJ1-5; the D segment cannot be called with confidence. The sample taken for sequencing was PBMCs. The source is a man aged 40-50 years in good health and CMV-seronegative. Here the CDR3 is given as CATSRGPRDDSNQPQHF. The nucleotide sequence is TGTGCCACCAGCAGAGGTCCGAGAGATGATAGCAATCAGCCCCAGCATTTT.